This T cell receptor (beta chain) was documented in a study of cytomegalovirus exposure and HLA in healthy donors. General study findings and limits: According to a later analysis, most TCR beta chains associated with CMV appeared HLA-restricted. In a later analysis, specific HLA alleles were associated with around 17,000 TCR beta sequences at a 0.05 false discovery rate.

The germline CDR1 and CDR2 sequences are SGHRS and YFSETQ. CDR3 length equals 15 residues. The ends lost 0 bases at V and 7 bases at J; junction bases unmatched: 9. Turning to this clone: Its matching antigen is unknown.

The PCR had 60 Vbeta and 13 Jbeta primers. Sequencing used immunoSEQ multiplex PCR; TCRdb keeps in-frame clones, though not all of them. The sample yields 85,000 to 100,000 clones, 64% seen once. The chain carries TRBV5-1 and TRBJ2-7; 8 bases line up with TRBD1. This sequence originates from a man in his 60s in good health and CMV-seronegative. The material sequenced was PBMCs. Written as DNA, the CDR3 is TGCGCCAGCAGCTTGGTTCAGGGGGCGCCTGGGGAGCAGTACTTC. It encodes CASSLVQGAPGEQYF. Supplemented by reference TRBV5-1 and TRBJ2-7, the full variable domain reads KAGVTQTPRYLIKTRGQQVTLSCSPISGHRSVSWYQQTPGQGLQFLFEYFSETQRNKGNFPGRFSGRQFSNSRSEMNVSTLELGDSALYLCASSLVQGAPGEQYFGPGTRLTVT.